The clone carrying this T cell receptor (beta chain) was recorded many times. Its antigen is unidentified. Germline CDR1 and CDR2: SQVTM and ANQGSEA. The CDR3 runs 11 residues. The V and J ends lost 3 bases and 8 bases respectively, with 8 bases between them. The data were taken from a study of early T cells in non-severe SARS-CoV-2 infection. Across the whole study: Chains were not paired, and sequencing was done on bulk RNA from unsorted whole blood. Findings and limits, study-wide: There was a bias toward anti-spike CD8 responses in VDJdb matching, which missed private and CD4 specificities.

Unique molecular identifiers tagged individual cDNA molecules. Each CDR3 protein gets one entry after TCRdb re-called the 5' RACE reads with MiXCR. The sample holds about 84,000 distinct CDR3 sequences, about an eighth seen once. Sequenced input: whole blood. V is TRBV29-1 and J is TRBJ2-1; unclear D gene. This receptor was obtained from an adult who was a healthcare worker with PCR-confirmed SARS-CoV-2 infection or an uninfected control (not recorded which). CDR3 region: CSVDRSDEQFF. Here the CDR3 DNA reads TGCAGCGTTGATCGTAGTGATGAGCAGTTCTTC.